One sample yielded the 26 T cell receptor beta chains listed below, sequenced in a study of blood T cell repertoires in COVID-19. TCRdb keeps only in-frame clones here, not all; method: immunoSEQ multiplex PCR. The sample lists more than 150,000 clones; around 90% were seen once. The sequenced sample consisted of peripheral blood. These receptors were taken from a man between 60 and 70 years old with COVID-19, enrolled during active disease.

The chain uses TRBV6-5 and TRBJ2-2; no clear D. This CDR3 spans 12 amino acids. The V end lost 0 bases, the J end lost 8 bases, and 4 bases lay between the germline ends. The germline V gene has CDR1 MNHEY and CDR2 SVGAGI. CDR3 sequence (DNA): TGTGCCAGCAGTTACTCGCGGGGGGAGCTGTTTTTT. Protein: CASSYSRGELFF.

This rearrangement joins TRBV10-2 to TRBJ2-7; a weak D match, TRBD1 (5 bases). Trimming shortened V by 9 bases and J by 9 bases, and 18 bases separated the two germline ends. The CDR3 length is 12 residues. The germline V gene has CDR1 WSHSY and CDR2 SAAADI. CDR3 residues: CASEGHELGQYF. Here the CDR3 DNA reads TGCGCCAGTGAAGGACACGAGTTGGGGCAGTACTTC.

The chain uses TRBV7-8 and TRBJ1-3, with 7 bases identical to TRBD1. The CDR3 covers 18 residues. Trimming removed 1 base from V and 4 bases from J; junction bases left unmatched: 13. The germline V gene has CDR1 SGHVS and CDR2 FQNEAQ. CDR3 in amino acids: CASSLVGQGVTTGNTIYF. The CDR3 DNA reads as TGTGCCAGCAGCTTAGTCGGGCAGGGGGTAACCACCGGAAACACCATATATTTT.

The chain combines TRBV14 with TRBJ2-1; 10 bases agree with TRBD2. Germline lookup yields CDR1 SGHDN and CDR2 FVKESK. The CDR3 sequence is 16 residues long. Losses at the gene ends were 3 bases for V and 4 bases for J; bases not matched to a gene: 6. The CDR3 sequence: CASSHRLAGIYNEQFF. CDR3 nucleotides: TGTGCCAGCAGCCACCGACTAGCGGGTATATACAATGAGCAGTTCTTC.

The DNA of the CDR3 is TGCAGTGCTAGTCCCAGGGTTGGTGAGCAGTTCTTC. This encodes CSASPRVGEQFF. The chain joins TRBV20-1 to TRBJ2-1; maybe TRBD1 (5 bases). This CDR3 comprises 12 residues. V lost 3 bases, J lost 9 bases, and 12 bases lay in between. CDR1 is DFQATT and CDR2 is SNEGSKA in the germline V gene (reference sequence).

The V and J genes are TRBV10-1 and TRBJ1-5; TRBD1 is a possible D gene (6 bases). Trimming pared 6 bases from V and 5 bases from J, leaving 23 bases between. This CDR3 is 17 amino acids long. Per germline, CDR1 WNHNN and CDR2 SYGVQD (reference sequence). CDR3 nucleotides: TGCGCCAGCAGACCGGGACAATCAACCTGCGGAGATCAGCCCCAGCATTTT. This gives the protein CASRPGQSTCGDQPQHF.

The V and J genes are TRBV2 and TRBJ2-5, with TRBD1 matching 7 bases. CDR1 and CDR2 (germline): SNHLY, FYNNEI. The CDR3 covers 14 residues. V trimming: 6 bases; J trimming: 3 bases; junction bases outside the gene matches: 7. CDR3 nucleotide sequence: TGTGCCAGCAGCCCGGACAGGTACAAAGAGACCCAGTACTTC. It yields the protein CASSPDRYKETQYF.

This rearrangement joins TRBV6-5 to TRBJ1-5; D call uncertain. The CDR3 totals 12 residues. CDR1 and CDR2 (germline): MNHEY, SVGAGI. The V and J ends lost 2 bases and 9 bases respectively, with 8 bases between them. Written as DNA, the CDR3 is TGTGCCAGCAGTTACGGAAGAGGGCCCCAGCATTTT. Residues: CASSYGRGPQHF.

The chain uses TRBV28 and TRBJ1-2; D gene uncertain. Germline V lookup: CDR1 MDHEN, CDR2 SYDVKM. CDR3 length: 13 amino acids. V gave up 10 bases and J gave up 7 bases, with 19 bases separating them. The CDR3: CANSNELSTGYTF. The CDR3 DNA follows: TGTGCCAACTCTAACGAGCTTAGCACTGGCTACACCTTC.

V gene TRBV11-3 combines with J gene TRBJ1-6; no reliable D call. CDR1 is SGHNT and CDR2 is YENEEA in the germline V gene. Trimming pared 4 bases from V and 7 bases from J, leaving 11 bases between. This CDR3 contains 14 residues. The CDR3 here is CASSSSGWNSPLHF. CDR3 in DNA: TGTGCCAGCAGCTCCTCCGGGTGGAATTCACCCCTCCACTTT.

In this sample, this clone turned up once. The V gene is TRBV14, the J gene TRBJ2-1; D call uncertain. V was trimmed by 7 bases and J by 3 bases, leaving 10 bases between them. The CDR3 spans 13 residues. CDR1 is SGHDN and CDR2 is FVKESK in the germline V gene. CDR3 DNA sequence: TGTGCCAGCAATTCGAGATTCTACAATGAGCAGTTCTTC. Encoded protein: CASNSRFYNEQFF.

CDR3 protein: CASSPPRGGLETQYF. For the CDR3, the DNA is TGTGCCAGCAGCCCCCCGCGGGGGGGCCTTGAGACCCAGTACTTC. V usage is TRBV5-6 and J usage is TRBJ2-5; TRBD2 matches at 9 bases. The V segment lost 4 bases and the J segment 5 bases; nucleotides outside the gene matches: 9. Germline assignment: CDR1 SGHDT and CDR2 YYEEEE. CDR3 size: 15 residues.

The rearrangement joins TRBV2 to TRBJ2-2; 9 positions agree with TRBD2. With 6 bases clipped from V and 6 bases from J, the junction kept 8 bases outside the gene matches. The CDR3 is made up of 15 amino acids. Germline values: CDR1 SNHLY, CDR2 FYNNEI. The CDR3: CASRSLAGRAGELFF. The DNA for the CDR3 is TGTGCCAGCAGAAGTCTAGCGGGAAGGGCCGGGGAGCTGTTTTTT.

The chain has TRBV7-2 and TRBJ2-1; 8 bases line up with TRBD1. The CDR3 spans 13 residues. Germline CDR1 is SGHTA and CDR2 is FQGNSA. Unmatched junction bases numbered 9, after V lost 5 bases and J lost 12 bases. For the CDR3, the DNA is TGTGCCAGCAGCCTCGGACAGGGACAAAGGCAGTTCTTC. Protein product: CASSLGQGQRQFF.

The chain recombines TRBV6-5 with TRBJ2-7, with TRBD1 matching 10 bases. Unmatched junction bases numbered 9, after V lost 7 bases and J lost 6 bases. There are 14 residues in the CDR3. Per germline, CDR1 MNHEY and CDR2 SVGAGI. The CDR3 protein is CASTLDRGRPEQYF. The DNA of the CDR3 is TGTGCCAGCACCTTAGACAGGGGGCGGCCCGAGCAGTACTTC.

The chain couples TRBV5-5 to TRBJ2-5; TRBD1 agrees at 10 bases. There are 16 residues in the CDR3. Per the germline V gene, CDR1 is SGHKS and CDR2 is YYEKEE (reference sequence). After removal of 1 base from V and 5 bases from J, the junction contained 8 bases not matched to a gene. CDR3 protein: CASSLQTGTGDETQYF. CDR3 DNA: TGTGCCAGCAGCTTGCAAACCGGGACAGGGGACGAGACCCAGTACTTC.

This chain joins TRBV19 and TRBJ2-1; 10 bases are shared with TRBD1. Trimming removed 3 bases from V and 3 bases from J; junction bases left unmatched: 8. The CDR3 loop spans 17 amino acids. The germline V gene has CDR1 LNHDA and CDR2 SQIVND (reference sequence). The chain's CDR3 is CASSIGTGVPHYNEQFF. The CDR3 DNA is TGTGCCAGTAGTATCGGGACAGGGGTCCCTCACTACAATGAGCAGTTCTTC.

The genes are TRBV5-1 and TRBJ1-1, with TRBD1 as a possible D gene (6 bases). The CDR3 is made up of 16 amino acids. V lost 3 bases and J 1 base, leaving 16 bases between the germline ends. Germline V gives CDR1 SGHRS, CDR2 YFSETQ. CDR3 nucleotide sequence: TGCGCCAGCAGCTCCCGGAGGGGGGAGGGGAACACTGAAGCTTTCTTT. Its protein product is CASSSRRGEGNTEAFF.

The genes are TRBV7-8 and TRBJ1-2; tentative D call: TRBD1 (5 bases). The ends were cut back, 3 bases at V and 4 bases at J, with 12 bases in the middle. Germline lookup yields CDR1 SGHVS and CDR2 FQNEAQ. The CDR3 contains 14 residues. The CDR3, as DNA: TGTGCCAGCAGCTTGGCAGGGCCACGCTATGGCTACACCTTC. Encoded protein: CASSLAGPRYGYTF. Filled out from reference TRBV7-8 and TRBJ1-2, the complete variable domain reads GAGVSQSPRYKVAKRGQDVALRCDPISGHVSLFWYQQALGQGPEFLTYFQNEAQLDKSGLPSDRFFAERPEGSVSTLKIQRTQQEDSAVYLCASSLAGPRYGYTFGSGTRLTVV.

The chain's CDR3 is CATSRDLGGGNTIYF. CDR3 in DNA: TGTGCCACCAGCAGAGATTTAGGGGGTGGAAACACCATATATTTT. The chain is built from TRBV15 and TRBJ1-3; D might be TRBD1 (6 bases). V was cut by 0 bases and J by 3 bases, with 9 bases left in between. The V gene's germline CDR1 is LNHNV and CDR2 YYDKDF (reference sequence). This CDR3 comprises 15 residues.

The gene calls are TRBV24-1 and TRBJ2-1; TRBD2 agrees at 11 bases. The CDR3 runs to 13 residues. J gave up 4 bases and V 9 bases, and 1 base lay outside the gene matches. CDR1 and CDR2 (germline): KGHDR, SFDVKD. The CDR3 is CATGTSGYNEQFF. Here the CDR3 DNA reads TGTGCCACCGGGACTAGCGGATACAATGAGCAGTTCTTC.

The CDR3 nucleotides read TGTGCCATCAGTGAGTCGGGGCGGGGCCACCAAGAGACCCAGTACTTC. Protein sequence: CAISESGRGHQETQYF. The chain is built from TRBV10-3 and TRBJ2-5, with D maybe TRBD2 (6 bases). Trimming left V 0 bases short and J 0 bases short, with 11 bases between. This CDR3 spans 16 amino acids. Germline CDR1 ENHRY, CDR2 SYGVKD.

The chain uses TRBV11-3 and TRBJ2-1; tentatively, D is TRBD1 (5 bases). V was trimmed by 5 bases and J by 4 bases, leaving 15 bases between them. Germline V lookup: CDR1 SGHNT, CDR2 YENEEA. The CDR3 is 15 amino acids. This CDR3 is CASSPGFLRYNEQFF. CDR3 nucleotide sequence: TGTGCCAGCAGCCCAGGGTTCTTGCGGTACAATGAGCAGTTCTTC.

V is TRBV28 and J is TRBJ2-3; tentatively, D is TRBD2 (7 bases). V was clipped by 5 bases and J by 2 bases, with 17 bases between them. Germline CDR1 reads MDHEN; CDR2 reads SYDVKM. The CDR3 runs to 16 residues. In nucleotides, the CDR3 is TGTGCCAGCAGTCCCCTGGGAGGGGGGTACACAGATACGCAGTATTTT. Encoded protein: CASSPLGGGYTDTQYF.

This clone was counted between two and nine times. This chain uses TRBV5-1 with TRBJ2-1; TRBD1 matches at 8 bases. Germline V gene sequence: CDR1 SGHRS, CDR2 YFSETQ. The CDR3 has 15 amino acids. Trimming at V came to 4 bases and at J to 3 bases, leaving 6 bases not matched to a gene. DNA of the CDR3: TGCGCCAGCAGCCCGACAGGGGTCATCTACAATGAGCAGTTCTTC. This gives the protein CASSPTGVIYNEQFF.

The chain carries TRBV3-1 (or the pseudogene TRBV3-2) and TRBJ2-2, with 8 bases identical to TRBD1. J lost 2 bases, V lost 5 bases, and 4 bases had no gene match. The CDR3 loop spans 15 amino acids. The germline gives CDR1 LGHDT, CDR2 YNNKEL (reference sequence). The CDR3 sequence is CASSLTGANTGELFF. CDR3 nucleotide sequence: TGTGCCAGCAGCTTGACAGGGGCAAACACCGGGGAGCTGTTTTTT.